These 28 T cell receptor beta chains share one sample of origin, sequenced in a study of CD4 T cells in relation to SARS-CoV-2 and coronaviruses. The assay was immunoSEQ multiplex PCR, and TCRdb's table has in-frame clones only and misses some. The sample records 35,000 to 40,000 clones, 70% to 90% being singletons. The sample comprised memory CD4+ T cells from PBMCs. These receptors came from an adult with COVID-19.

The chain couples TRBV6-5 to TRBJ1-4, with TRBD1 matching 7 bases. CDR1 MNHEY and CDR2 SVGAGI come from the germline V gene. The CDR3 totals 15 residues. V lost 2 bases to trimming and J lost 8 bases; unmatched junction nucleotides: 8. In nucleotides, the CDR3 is TGTGCCAGCAGTTACACGACAGGGCTTGGCGAAAAACTGTTTTTT. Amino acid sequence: CASSYTTGLGEKLFF.

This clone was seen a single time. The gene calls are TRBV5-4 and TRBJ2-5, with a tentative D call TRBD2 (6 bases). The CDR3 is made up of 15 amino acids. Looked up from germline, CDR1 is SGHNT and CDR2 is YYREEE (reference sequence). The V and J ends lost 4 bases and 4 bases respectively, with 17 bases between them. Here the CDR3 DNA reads TGTGCCAGCAGCCCAAGTAGCCCGCGGGGAGAGACCCAGTACTTC. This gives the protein CASSPSSPRGETQYF.

The CDR3 coding sequence is TGTGCCAGCAGTTTAGGACTAGCGGGACAAGATACGCAGTATTTT. It translates to CASSLGLAGQDTQYF. The chain has TRBV28 and TRBJ2-3, with 12 positions matching TRBD2. The V and J ends lost 2 bases and 5 bases, in that order; junction bases with no gene match: 2. The CDR3 runs to 15 residues. Germline V gene data show CDR1 as MDHEN and CDR2 as SYDVKM.

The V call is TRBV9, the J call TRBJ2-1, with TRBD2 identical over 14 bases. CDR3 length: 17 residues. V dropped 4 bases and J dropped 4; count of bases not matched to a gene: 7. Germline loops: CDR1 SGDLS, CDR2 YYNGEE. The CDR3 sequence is CASSPGTSGSTYNEQFF. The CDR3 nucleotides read TGTGCCAGCAGCCCAGGGACTAGCGGGAGTACATACAATGAGCAGTTCTTC.

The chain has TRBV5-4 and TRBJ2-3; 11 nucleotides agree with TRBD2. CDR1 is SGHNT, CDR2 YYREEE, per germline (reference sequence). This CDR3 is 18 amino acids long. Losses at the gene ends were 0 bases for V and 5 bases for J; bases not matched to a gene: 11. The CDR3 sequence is CASSLGLTSGTGGDTQYF. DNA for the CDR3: TGTGCCAGCAGCTTGGGCTTGACTAGCGGGACAGGCGGAGATACGCAGTATTTT.

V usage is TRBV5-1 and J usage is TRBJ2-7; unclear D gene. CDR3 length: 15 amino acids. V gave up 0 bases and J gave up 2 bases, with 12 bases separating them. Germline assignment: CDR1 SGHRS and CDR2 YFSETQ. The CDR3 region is CASSLAAGLTYEQYF. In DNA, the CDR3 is TGCGCCAGCAGCTTGGCGGCTGGATTAACCTACGAGCAGTACTTC.

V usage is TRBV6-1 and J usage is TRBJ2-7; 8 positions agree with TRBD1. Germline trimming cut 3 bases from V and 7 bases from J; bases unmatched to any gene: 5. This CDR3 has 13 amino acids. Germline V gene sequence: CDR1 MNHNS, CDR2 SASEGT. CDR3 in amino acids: CASSEDRDGEQYF. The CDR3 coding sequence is TGTGCCAGCAGTGAGGACAGGGACGGGGAGCAGTACTTC.

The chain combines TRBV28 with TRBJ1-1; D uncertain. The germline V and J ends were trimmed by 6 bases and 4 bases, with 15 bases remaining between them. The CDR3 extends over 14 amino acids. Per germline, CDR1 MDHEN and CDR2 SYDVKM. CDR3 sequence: CASSLAPSGTEAFF. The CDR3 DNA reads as TGTGCCAGCAGCCTCGCTCCGTCGGGCACTGAAGCTTTCTTT.

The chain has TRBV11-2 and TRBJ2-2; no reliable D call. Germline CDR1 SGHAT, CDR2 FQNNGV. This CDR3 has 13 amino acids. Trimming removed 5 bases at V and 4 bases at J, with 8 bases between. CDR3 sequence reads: CASSVSRTGELFF. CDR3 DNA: TGTGCCAGCAGCGTCAGCCGCACCGGGGAGCTGTTTTTT.

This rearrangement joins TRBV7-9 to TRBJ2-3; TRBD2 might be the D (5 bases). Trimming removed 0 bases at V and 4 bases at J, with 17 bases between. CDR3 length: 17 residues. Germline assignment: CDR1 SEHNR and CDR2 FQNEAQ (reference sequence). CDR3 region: CASSLAAGTLHPDTQYF. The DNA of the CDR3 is TGTGCCAGCAGCTTAGCTGCGGGCACCCTCCACCCAGATACGCAGTATTTT.

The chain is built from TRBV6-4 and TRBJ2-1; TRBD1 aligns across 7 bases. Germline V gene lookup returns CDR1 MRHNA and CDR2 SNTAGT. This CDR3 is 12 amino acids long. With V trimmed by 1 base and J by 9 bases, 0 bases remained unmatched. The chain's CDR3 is CASSDYRGEQFF. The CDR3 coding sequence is TGTGCCAGCAGTGACTACAGGGGTGAGCAGTTCTTC.

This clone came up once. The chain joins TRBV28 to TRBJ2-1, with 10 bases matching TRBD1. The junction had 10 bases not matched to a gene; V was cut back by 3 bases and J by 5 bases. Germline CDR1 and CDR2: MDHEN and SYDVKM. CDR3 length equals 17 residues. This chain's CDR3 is CASSFGTGAMAHNEQFF. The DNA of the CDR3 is TGTGCCAGCAGTTTCGGGACAGGGGCCATGGCTCACAATGAGCAGTTCTTC.

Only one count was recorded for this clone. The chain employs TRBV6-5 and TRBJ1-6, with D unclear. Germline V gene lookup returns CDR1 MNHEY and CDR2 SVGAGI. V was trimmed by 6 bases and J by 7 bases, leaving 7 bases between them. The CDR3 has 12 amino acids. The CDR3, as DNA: TGTGCCAGCAGCTCCCCGAATTCACCCCTCCACTTT. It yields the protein CASSSPNSPLHF.

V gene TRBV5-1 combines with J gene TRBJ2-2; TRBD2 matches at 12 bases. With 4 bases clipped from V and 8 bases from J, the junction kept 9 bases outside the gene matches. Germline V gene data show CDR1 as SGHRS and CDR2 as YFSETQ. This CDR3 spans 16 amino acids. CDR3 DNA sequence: TGCGCCAGCAGCGATGGGACTAGCGGGCCCGCGGGGGAGCTGTTTTTT. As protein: CASSDGTSGPAGELFF.

The CDR3 bases are TGTGCCAGCAGCTCTCAGGGAGGGGAGACCCAGTACTTC. It codes for CASSSQGGETQYF. The chain has TRBV7-3 and TRBJ2-5, with 7 bases identical to TRBD2. CDR1 SGHTA and CDR2 FQGTGA come from the germline V gene. V shed 4 bases and J 5 bases; nucleotides not matched to a gene: 4. The CDR3 loop spans 13 amino acids.

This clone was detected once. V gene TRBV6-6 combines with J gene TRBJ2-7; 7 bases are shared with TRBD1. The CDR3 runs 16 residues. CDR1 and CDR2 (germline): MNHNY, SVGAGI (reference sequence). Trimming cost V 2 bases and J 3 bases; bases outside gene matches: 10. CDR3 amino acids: CASSYLGQGVHYEQYF. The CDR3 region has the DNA TGTGCCAGCAGTTACCTCGGCCAGGGGGTTCACTACGAGCAGTACTTC.

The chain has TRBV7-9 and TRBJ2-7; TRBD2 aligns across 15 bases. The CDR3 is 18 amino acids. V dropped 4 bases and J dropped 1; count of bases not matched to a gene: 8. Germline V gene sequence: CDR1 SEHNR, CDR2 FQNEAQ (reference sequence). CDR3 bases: TGTGCCAGCAGCTGGACTAGCGGGAGGGCCGTGGGATCCTACGAGCAGTACTTC. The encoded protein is CASSWTSGRAVGSYEQYF.

The CDR3 loop reads CASSDLGLARHTGELFF. In DNA form, the CDR3 reads TGTGCCAGCAGCGACCTAGGACTAGCGAGACACACCGGGGAGCTGTTTTTT. The rearrangement joins TRBV13 to TRBJ2-2, with 9 bases lining up with TRBD2. In germline, CDR1 is PRHDT, CDR2 FYEKMQ (reference sequence). This CDR3 is 17 amino acids long. The trim removed 5 bases at V and 3 bases at J, leaving 10 bases unmatched.

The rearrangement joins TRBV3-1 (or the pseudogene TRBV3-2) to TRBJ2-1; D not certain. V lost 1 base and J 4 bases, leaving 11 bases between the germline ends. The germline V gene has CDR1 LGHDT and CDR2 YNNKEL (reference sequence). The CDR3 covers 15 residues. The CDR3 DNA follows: TGTGCCAGCAGCCAAGCTCCGACTGATTACAATGAGCAGTTCTTC. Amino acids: CASSQAPTDYNEQFF.

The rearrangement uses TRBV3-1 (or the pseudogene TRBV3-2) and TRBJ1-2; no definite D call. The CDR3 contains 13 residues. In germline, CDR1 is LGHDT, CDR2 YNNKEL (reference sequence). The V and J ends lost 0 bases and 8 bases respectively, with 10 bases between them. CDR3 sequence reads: CASSQEHSSGYTF. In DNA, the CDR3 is TGTGCCAGCAGCCAAGAACACTCATCCGGCTACACCTTC.

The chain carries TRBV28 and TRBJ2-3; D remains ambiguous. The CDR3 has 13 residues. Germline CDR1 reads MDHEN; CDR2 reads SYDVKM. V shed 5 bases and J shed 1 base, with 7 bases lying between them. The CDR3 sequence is CASSRVRTDTQYF. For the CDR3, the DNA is TGTGCCAGCAGTAGGGTCCGCACAGATACGCAGTATTTT.

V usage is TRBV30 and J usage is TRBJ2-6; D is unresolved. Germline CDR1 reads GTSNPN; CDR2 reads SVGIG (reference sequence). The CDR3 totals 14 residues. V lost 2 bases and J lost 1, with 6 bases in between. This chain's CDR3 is CAWSPESGANVLTF. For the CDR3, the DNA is TGTGCCTGGAGTCCCGAATCTGGGGCCAACGTCCTGACTTTC.

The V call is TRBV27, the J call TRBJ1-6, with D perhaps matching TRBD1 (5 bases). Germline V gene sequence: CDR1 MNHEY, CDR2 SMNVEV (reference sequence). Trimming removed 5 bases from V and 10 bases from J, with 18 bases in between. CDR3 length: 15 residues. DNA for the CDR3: TGTGCCAGCAGTCCCCAGGGAGGGGCGGGATCACCCCTCCACTTT. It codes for CASSPQGGAGSPLHF.

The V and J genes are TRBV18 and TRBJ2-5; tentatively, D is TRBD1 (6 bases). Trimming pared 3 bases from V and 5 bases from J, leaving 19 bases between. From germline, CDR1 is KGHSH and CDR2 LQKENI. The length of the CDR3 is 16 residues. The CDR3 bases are TGTGCCAGCTCACCGCTAGGGGGAGTTCCTTTGGAGACCCAGTACTTC. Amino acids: CASSPLGGVPLETQYF.

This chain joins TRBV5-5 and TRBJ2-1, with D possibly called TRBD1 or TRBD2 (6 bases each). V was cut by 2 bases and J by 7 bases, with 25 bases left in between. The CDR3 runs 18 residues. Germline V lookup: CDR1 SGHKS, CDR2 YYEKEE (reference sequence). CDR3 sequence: CASSFPDSGLKGVNEQFF. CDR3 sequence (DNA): TGTGCCAGCAGCTTCCCGGACAGCGGGTTAAAGGGAGTTAATGAGCAGTTCTTC.

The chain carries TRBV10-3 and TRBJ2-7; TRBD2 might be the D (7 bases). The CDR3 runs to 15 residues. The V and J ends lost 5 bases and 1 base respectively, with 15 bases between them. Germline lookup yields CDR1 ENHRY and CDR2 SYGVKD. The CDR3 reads CAISPRGAGSYEQYF. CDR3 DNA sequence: TGTGCCATCAGTCCCCGGGGGGCCGGGTCCTACGAGCAGTACTTC.

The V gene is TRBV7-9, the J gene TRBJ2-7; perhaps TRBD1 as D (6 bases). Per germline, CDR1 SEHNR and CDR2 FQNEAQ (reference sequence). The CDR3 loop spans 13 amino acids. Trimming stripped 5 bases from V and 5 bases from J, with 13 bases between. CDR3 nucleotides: TGTGCCAGCAGCCAGGGGTCGGGGAACGAGCAGTACTTC. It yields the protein CASSQGSGNEQYF.

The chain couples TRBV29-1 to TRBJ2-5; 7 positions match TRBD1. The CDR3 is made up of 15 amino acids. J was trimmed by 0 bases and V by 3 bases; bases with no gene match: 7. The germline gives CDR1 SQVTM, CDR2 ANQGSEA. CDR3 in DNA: TGCAGCGTTGAGCTACAGGGGAGACACCAAGAGACCCAGTACTTC. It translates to CSVELQGRHQETQYF.